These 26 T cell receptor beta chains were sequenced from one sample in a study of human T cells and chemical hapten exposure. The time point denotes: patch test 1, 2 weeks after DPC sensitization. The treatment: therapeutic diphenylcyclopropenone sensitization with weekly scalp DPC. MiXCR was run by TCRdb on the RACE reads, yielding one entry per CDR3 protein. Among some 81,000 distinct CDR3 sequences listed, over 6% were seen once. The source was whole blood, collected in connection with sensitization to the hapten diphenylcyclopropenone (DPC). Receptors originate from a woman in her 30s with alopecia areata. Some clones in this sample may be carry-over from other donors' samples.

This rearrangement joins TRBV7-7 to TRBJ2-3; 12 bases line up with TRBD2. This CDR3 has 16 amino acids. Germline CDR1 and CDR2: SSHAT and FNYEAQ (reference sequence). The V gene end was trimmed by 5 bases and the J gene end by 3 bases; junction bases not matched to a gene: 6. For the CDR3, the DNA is TGTGCCAGCAGCATAGGACTAGCGGGGTTAACAGATACGCAGTATTTT. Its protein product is CASSIGLAGLTDTQYF.

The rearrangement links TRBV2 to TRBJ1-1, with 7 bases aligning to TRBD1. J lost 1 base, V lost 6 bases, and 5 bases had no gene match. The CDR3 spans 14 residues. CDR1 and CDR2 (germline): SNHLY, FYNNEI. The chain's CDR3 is CASRTGRRNTEAFF. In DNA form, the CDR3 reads TGTGCCAGCAGGACAGGGAGGAGGAACACTGAAGCTTTCTTT.

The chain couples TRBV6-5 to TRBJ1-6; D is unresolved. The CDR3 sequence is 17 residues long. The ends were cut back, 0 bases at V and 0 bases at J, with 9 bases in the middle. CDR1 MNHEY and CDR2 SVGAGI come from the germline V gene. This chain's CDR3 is CASSYSSSSSYNSPLHF. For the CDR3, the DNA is TGTGCCAGCAGTTACTCGTCGTCGAGCTCCTATAATTCACCCCTCCACTTT.

The CDR3 nucleotides read TGTGCCAGCAGCCAAGCAGGAGGGAACACTGAAGCTTTCTTT. Its protein product is CASSQAGGNTEAFF. The V gene is TRBV3-1, the J gene TRBJ1-1; D remains ambiguous. CDR1 is LGHDT and CDR2 is YNNKEL in the germline V gene (reference sequence). V was cut by 1 base and J by 1 base, with 7 bases left in between. The CDR3 is made up of 14 amino acids.

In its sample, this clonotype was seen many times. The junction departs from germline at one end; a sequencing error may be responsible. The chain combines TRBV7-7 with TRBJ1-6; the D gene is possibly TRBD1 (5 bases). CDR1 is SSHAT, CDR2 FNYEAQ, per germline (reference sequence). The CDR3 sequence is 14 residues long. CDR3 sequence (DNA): TGTGCTAGCAGCTCGGGACTGACCAATTCACCCCTCCACTTT. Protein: CASSSGLTNSPLHF.

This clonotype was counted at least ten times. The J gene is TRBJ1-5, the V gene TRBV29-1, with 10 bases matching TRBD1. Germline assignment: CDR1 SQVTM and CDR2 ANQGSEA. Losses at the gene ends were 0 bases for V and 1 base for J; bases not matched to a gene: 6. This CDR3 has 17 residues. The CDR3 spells CSVEEGQGIRSNQPQHF. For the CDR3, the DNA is TGCAGCGTTGAAGAGGGACAGGGGATCAGGAGCAATCAGCCCCAGCATTTT.

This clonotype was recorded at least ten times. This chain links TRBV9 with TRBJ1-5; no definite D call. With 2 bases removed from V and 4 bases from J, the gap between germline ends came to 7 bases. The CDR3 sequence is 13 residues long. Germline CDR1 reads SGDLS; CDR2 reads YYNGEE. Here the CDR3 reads CASSVDQNQPQHF. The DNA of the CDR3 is TGTGCCAGCAGCGTGGACCAAAATCAGCCCCAGCATTTT.

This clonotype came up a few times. CDR3 coding DNA: TGTGCCAGCTCTCAGGAGGGGGCGGGGGGGAACAATGAGCAGTTCTTC. It specifies CASSQEGAGGNNEQFF. This chain connects TRBV7-2 to TRBJ2-1; the match to TRBD2 covers 9 bases. CDR1 and CDR2 (germline): SGHTA, FQGNSA. The CDR3 runs to 16 residues. V shed 8 bases, J shed 5 bases, and the junction held 13 bases outside the gene matches.

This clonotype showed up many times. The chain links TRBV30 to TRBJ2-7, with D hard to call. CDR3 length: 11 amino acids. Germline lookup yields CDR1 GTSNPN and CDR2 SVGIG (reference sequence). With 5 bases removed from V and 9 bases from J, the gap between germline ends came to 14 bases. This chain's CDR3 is CAWEKGVGQYF. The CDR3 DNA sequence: TGTGCCTGGGAAAAGGGTGTTGGGCAGTACTTC.

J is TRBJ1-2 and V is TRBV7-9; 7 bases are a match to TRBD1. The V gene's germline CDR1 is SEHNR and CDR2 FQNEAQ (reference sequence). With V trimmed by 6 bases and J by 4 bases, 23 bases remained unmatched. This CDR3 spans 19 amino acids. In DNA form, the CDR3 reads TGTGCCAGCAGTTCAATCCGGGACAGTCCCCTATCCTCCATCTATGGCTACACCTTC. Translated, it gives CASSSIRDSPLSSIYGYTF.

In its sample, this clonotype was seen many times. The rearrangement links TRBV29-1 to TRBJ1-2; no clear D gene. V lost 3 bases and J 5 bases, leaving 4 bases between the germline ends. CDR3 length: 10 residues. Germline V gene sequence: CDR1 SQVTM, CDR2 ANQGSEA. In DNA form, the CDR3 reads TGCAGCGTTGACACGTATGGCTACACCTTC. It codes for CSVDTYGYTF. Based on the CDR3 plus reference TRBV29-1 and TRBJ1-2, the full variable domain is SAVISQKPSRDICQRGTSLTIQCQVDSQVTMMFWYRQQPGQSLTLIATANQGSEATYESGFVIDKFPISRPNLTFSTLTVSNMSPEDSSIYLCSVDTYGYTFGSGTRLTVV.

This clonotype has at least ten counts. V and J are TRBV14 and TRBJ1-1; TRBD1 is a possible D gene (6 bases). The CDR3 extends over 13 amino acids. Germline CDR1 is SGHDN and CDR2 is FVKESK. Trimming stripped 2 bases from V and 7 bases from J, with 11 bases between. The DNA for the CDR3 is TGTGCCAGCAGCCAAAGGACAGCAGATGAAGCTTTCTTT. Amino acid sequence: CASSQRTADEAFF.

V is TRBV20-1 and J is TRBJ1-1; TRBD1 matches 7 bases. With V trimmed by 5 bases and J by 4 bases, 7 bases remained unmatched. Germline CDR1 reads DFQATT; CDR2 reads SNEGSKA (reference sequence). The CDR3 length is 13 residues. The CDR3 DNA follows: TGCAGTGCTTTAACTGACAGGGCCACTGAAGCTTTCTTT. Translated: CSALTDRATEAFF.

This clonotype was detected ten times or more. For the CDR3, the DNA is TGTGCCAGCAGCTTAGTTAAGGGGACACCGAACACCGGGGAGCTGTTTTTT. It encodes CASSLVKGTPNTGELFF. The chain couples TRBV13 to TRBJ2-2; D possibly corresponds to TRBD1 (6 bases). CDR3 length: 17 amino acids. V was trimmed by 1 base and J by 0 bases, leaving 12 bases between them. CDR1 and CDR2 (germline): PRHDT, FYEKMQ (reference sequence).

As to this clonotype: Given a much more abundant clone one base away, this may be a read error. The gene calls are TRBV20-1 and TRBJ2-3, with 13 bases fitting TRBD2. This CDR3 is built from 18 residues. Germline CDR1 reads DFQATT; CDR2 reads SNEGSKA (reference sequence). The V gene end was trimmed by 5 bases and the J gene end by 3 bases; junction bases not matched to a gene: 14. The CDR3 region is CSAPDTSGGVITTDTQYF. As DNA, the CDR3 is TGCAGTGCTCCCGATACTAGCGGGGGGGTCATCACTACAGATACGCAGTATTTT.

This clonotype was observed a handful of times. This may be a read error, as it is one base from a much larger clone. For the CDR3, the DNA is TGTGCCAGCTCAAAATGCAGGGGGAACACTGAAGCTTTCTTT. Encoded protein: CASSKCRGNTEAFF. The chain links TRBV18 to TRBJ1-1; D perhaps matches TRBD1 (6 bases). Germline V gene lookup returns CDR1 KGHSH and CDR2 LQKENI. The CDR3 extends over 14 amino acids. V was trimmed by 5 bases and J by 1 base, leaving 11 bases between them.

The CDR3 sequence: CASSTDRRGGGYTF. The CDR3 DNA sequence: TGTGCCAGTAGTACCGACCGCCGCGGAGGTGGCTACACCTTC. The V and J genes are TRBV19 and TRBJ1-2; D is unresolved. V lost 4 bases to trimming and J lost 7 bases, with 16 bases between them. This CDR3 contains 14 residues. Looked up from germline, CDR1 is LNHDA and CDR2 is SQIVND (reference sequence).

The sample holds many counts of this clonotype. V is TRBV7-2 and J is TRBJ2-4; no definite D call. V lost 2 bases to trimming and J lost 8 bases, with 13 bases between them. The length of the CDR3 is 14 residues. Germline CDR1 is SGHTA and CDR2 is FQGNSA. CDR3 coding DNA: TGTGCCAGCAGCTTATATTCCTCCGCAGACATTCAGTACTTC. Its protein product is CASSLYSSADIQYF.

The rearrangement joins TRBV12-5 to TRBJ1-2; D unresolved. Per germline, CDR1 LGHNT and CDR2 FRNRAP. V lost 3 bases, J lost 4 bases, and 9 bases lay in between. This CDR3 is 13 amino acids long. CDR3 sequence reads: CASGFLGGYGYTF. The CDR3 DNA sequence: TGTGCTAGTGGTTTCTTGGGAGGCTATGGCTACACCTTC.

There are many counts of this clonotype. The CDR3 loop reads CASSGQGAKNIQYF. CDR3 nucleotide sequence: TGTGCCAGCAGTGGACAGGGCGCCAAAAACATTCAGTACTTC. The V call is TRBV6-5, the J call TRBJ2-4; 8 bases are a match to TRBD1. Germline-derived CDR1 and CDR2 are MNHEY and SVGAGI. The CDR3 sequence is 14 residues long. The junction had 1 base not matched to a gene; V was cut back by 5 bases and J by 1 base.

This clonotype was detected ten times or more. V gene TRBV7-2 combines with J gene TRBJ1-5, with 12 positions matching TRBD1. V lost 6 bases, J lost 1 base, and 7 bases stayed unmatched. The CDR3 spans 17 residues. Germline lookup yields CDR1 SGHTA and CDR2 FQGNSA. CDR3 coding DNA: TGTGCCAGCAGTCGATTGGGACAGGGGGCCAGCAATCAGCCCCAGCATTTT. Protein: CASSRLGQGASNQPQHF.

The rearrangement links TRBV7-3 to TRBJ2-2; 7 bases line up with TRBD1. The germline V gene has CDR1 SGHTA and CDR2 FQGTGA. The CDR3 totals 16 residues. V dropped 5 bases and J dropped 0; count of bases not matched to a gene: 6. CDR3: CASSPQGPTNTGELFF. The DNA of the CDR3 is TGTGCCAGCAGCCCACAGGGGCCTACGAACACCGGGGAGCTGTTTTTT.

The CDR3 DNA reads TGTGCCAGCAGTTTCCATCAAGGGGGGCAGTCGGTCTATGGCTACACCTTC. Amino acid sequence: CASSFHQGGQSVYGYTF. V gene TRBV12-3 or TRBV12-4 combines with J gene TRBJ1-2; a possible D gene is TRBD1 (6 bases). V dropped 3 bases and J dropped 4 bases, with 21 bases sitting between them. There are 17 residues in the CDR3.

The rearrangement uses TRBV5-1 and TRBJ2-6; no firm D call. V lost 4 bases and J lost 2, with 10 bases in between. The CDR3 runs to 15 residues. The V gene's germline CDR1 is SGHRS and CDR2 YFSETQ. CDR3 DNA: TGCGCCAGCAGCGCAAACACCCCTGGGGCCAACGTCCTGACTTTC. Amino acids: CASSANTPGANVLTF.

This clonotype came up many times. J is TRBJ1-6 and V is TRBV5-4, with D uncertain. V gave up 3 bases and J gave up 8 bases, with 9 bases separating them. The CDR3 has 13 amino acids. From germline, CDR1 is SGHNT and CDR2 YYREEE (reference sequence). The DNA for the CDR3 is TGTGCCAGCAGCTACGGAGCGGATTCACCCCTCCACTTT. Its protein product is CASSYGADSPLHF.

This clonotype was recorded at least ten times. The CDR3, as DNA: TGTGCCAGCAGTTACCAAGGACAGGGGGGCGGATCGTTCCAGTTCTTC. This encodes CASSYQGQGGGSFQFF. This chain joins TRBV6-6 and TRBJ2-1; TRBD1 matches 10 bases. In germline, CDR1 is MNHNY, CDR2 SVGAGI (reference sequence). The CDR3 sequence is 16 residues long. V was pared by 2 bases and J by 13 bases, with 14 bases of the junction left unmatched.